These T cell receptor beta chains were read from a single sample in a study of blood T cell repertoires in COVID-19. Libraries were prepared by immunoSEQ multiplex PCR; TCRdb keeps only in-frame clonotypes and omits some of them. The sample includes roughly 250,000 clones, approximately 80% of them seen just once. Sequencing was carried out using peripheral blood. Receptors originate from a woman of 80 years or more with acute or convalescent COVID-19. The CDR3 runs from the conserved cysteine through the conserved F or W. Each record gives: D gene, V gene, J gene, CDR3 protein. A D gene is named only where the DNA matches it firmly.

>-|TRBV2|TRBJ2-1
CASSPVYEQFF
>TRBD1|TRBV19|TRBJ1-6
CASSSDRGPSPLHF
>-|TRBV5-6|TRBJ2-1
CASSLYWGQLNYNEQFF
>TRBD1|TRBV7-9|TRBJ2-3
CASSLATGGADTQYF
>-|TRBV3-1/TRBV3-2|TRBJ1-6
CASSPTRGGWGNSPLHF
>-|TRBV2|TRBJ2-1
CASSMNYYPEQFF
>-|TRBV5-1|TRBJ1-1
CASSLRESGNTEAFF
>TRBD2|TRBV27|TRBJ2-7
CASSRILAGGPNEQYF
>TRBD1|TRBV4-1|TRBJ1-6
CASSREGQPNSPLHF
>TRBD2|TRBV5-1|TRBJ2-2
CASSLEWGRAGELFF
>-|TRBV6-6|TRBJ2-2
CASTHGTSPNTGELFF
>TRBD1|TRBV2|TRBJ1-2
CASSRDRGNYGYTF
>-|TRBV19|TRBJ1-1
CASSMGRPSTEAFF
>TRBD2|TRBV5-4|TRBJ2-1
CASSLFGGGAVQFF
>-|TRBV2|TRBJ1-5
CASSGGRGSNQPQHF
>-|TRBV7-6|TRBJ2-2
CASSPTGTPNTGELFF
>TRBD1|TRBV6-1|TRBJ2-5
CASLTGEKETQYF
>TRBD1|TRBV27|TRBJ1-1
CASSLSGQGAHTEAFF
>TRBD1|TRBV7-8|TRBJ1-1
CASSTGGQGNTEAFF
>-|TRBV7-2|TRBJ2-5
CASRSRTPGAQYF
>-|TRBV28|TRBJ1-5
CASLQGNQPQHF
>-|TRBV2|TRBJ1-5
CASARREGSNQPQHF
>TRBD1|TRBV6-5|TRBJ1-3
CASSIQGPAGGTIYF
>TRBD1|TRBV23-1|TRBJ1-6
CASSHRRTGFSTNSPLHF
>TRBD1|TRBV29-1|TRBJ1-2
CSVDPWDRGRPNYGYTF
>-|TRBV2|TRBJ1-6
CASSVQYNSPLHF
>TRBD2|TRBV30|TRBJ2-3
CAWGRGGLNTDTQYF
>-|TRBV4-2|TRBJ1-2
CASSPSDGTTYGYTF
>-|TRBV19|TRBJ1-6
CASSSAYGARSPLHF
>TRBD1|TRBV29-1|TRBJ1-2
CSVKQGANYGYTF
>-|TRBV28|TRBJ1-6
CASSLRSVLASPLHF
>TRBD2|TRBV5-1|TRBJ2-1
CASSHTSGGYYNEQFF
>-|TRBV3-1/TRBV3-2|TRBJ1-6
CASSKTGTGDSPLHF
>-|TRBV5-1|TRBJ1-2
CASSLAVTGQEYGYTF
>-|TRBV9|TRBJ2-2
CASSDRLLNTGELFF
>-|TRBV7-3|TRBJ2-3
CASSYYSTDTQYF
>-|TRBV4-1|TRBJ1-1
CASSQARTVYTEAFF
>TRBD1|TRBV24-1|TRBJ1-5
CATSEGQGRGQPQHF
>-|TRBV13|TRBJ2-5
CASSLRGLQETQYF
>TRBD2|TRBV2|TRBJ2-3
CASTEETSFTDTQYF
>TRBD1|TRBV3-1/TRBV3-2|TRBJ1-2
CASSQRQGARFGYTF
>-|TRBV7-9|TRBJ2-3
CASSLAPRVSTDTQYF
>-|TRBV11-1|TRBJ2-2
CASGGGTDNTGELFF
>TRBD2|TRBV4-2|TRBJ2-7
CASSQEMGRLAGEQYF
>-|TRBV19|TRBJ2-1
CASTQDRWPYNEQFF
>-|TRBV30|TRBJ1-6
CAWSKASTVYNSPLHF
>TRBD2|TRBV5-4|TRBJ2-7
CASSLVGGGSYEQYF
>TRBD2|TRBV12-5|TRBJ2-7
CASAHGDYYEQYF
>TRBD1|TRBV13|TRBJ2-3
CASSWPGQGAVSADTQYF
>-|TRBV18|TRBJ2-5
CASSPISADRETQYF
>TRBD1|TRBV28|TRBJ1-5
CASSRQGPSNQPQHF
>-|TRBV5-4|TRBJ2-7
CASSSLWTAYEQYF
>TRBD1|TRBV6-1|TRBJ1-2
CASSEANRGGHGYTF
>TRBD2|TRBV27|TRBJ2-2
CASSLGLSGGAPGELFF
>TRBD1|TRBV3-1/TRBV3-2|TRBJ2-2
CASSRGTGGFTGELFF